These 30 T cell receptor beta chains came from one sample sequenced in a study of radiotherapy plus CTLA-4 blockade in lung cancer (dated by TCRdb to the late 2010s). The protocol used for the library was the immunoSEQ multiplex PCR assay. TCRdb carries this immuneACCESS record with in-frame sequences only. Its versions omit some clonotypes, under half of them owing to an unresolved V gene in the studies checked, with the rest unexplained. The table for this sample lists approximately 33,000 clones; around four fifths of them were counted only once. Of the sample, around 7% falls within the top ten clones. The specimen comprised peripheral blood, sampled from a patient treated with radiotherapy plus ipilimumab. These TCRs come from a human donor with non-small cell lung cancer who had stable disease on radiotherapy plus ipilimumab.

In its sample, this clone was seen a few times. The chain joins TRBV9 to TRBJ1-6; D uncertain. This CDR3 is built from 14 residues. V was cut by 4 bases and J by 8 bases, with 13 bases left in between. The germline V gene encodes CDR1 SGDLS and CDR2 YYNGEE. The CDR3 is CASSPPGGYSPLHF. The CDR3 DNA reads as TGTGCCAGCAGCCCCCCGGGAGGGTATTCACCCCTCCACTTT.

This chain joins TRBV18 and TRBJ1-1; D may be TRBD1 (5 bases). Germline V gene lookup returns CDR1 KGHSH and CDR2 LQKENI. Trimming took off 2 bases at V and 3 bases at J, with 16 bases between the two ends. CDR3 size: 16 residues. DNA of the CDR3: TGTGCCAGCTCACCATGGGGGGACCCTGGGGACACTGAAGCTTTCTTT. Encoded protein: CASSPWGDPGDTEAFF.

The CDR3 spells CASSMNAGYEEKLFF. DNA of the CDR3: TGTGCCAGTAGTATGAATGCAGGGTATGAGGAAAAACTGTTTTTT. The J gene is TRBJ1-4, the V gene TRBV19; D possibly corresponds to TRBD1 (5 bases). V lost 3 bases to trimming and J lost 8 bases, with 16 bases between them. The CDR3 is 15 amino acids. Germline V gene lookup returns CDR1 LNHDA and CDR2 SQIVND (reference sequence). The full variable domain, completed using reference TRBV19 and TRBJ1-4, is DGGITQSPKYLFRKEGQNVTLSCEQNLNHDAMYWYRQDPGQGLRLIYYSQIVNDFQKGDIAEGYSVSREKKESFPLTVTSAQKNPTAFYLCASSMNAGYEEKLFFGSGTQLSVL.

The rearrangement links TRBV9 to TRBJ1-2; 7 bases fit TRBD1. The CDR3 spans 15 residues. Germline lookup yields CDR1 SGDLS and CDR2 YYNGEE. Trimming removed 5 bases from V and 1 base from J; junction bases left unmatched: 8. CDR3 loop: CASRTDRDLNYGYTF. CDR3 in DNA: TGTGCCAGCAGGACTGACAGGGACCTTAACTATGGCTACACCTTC.

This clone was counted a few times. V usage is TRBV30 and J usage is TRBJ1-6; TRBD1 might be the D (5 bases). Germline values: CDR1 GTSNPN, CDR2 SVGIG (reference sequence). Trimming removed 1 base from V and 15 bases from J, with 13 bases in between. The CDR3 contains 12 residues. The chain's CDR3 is CAWSGTGAGLHF. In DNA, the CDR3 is TGTGCCTGGAGTGGGACCGGGGCGGGCCTCCACTTT.

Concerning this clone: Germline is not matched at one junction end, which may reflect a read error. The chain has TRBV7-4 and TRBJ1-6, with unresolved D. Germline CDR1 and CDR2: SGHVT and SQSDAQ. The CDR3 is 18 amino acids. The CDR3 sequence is CASSPRTDSPSHNSPLHF. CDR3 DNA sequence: TGTGCCAGCAGCCCCCGGACGGATTCCCCCTCCCATAATTCACCCCTCCACTTT.

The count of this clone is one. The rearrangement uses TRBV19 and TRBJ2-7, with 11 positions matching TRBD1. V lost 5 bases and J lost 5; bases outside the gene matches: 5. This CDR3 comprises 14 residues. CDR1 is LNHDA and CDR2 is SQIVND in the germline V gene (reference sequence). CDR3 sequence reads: CASSPRTGGNEQYV. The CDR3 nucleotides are TGTGCCAGTAGTCCCCGGACAGGGGGCAACGAGCAGTACGTC.

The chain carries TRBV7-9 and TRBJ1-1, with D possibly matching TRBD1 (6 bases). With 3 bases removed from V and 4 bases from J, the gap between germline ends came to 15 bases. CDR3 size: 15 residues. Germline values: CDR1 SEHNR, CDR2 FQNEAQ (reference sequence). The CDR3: CASSFMSRGRTEAFF. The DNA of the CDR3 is TGTGCCAGCAGCTTTATGTCTCGGGGGCGCACTGAAGCTTTCTTT. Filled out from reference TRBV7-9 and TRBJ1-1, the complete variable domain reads DTGVSQNPRHKITKRGQNVTFRCDPISEHNRLYWYRQTLGQGPEFLTYFQNEAQLEKSRLLSDRFSAERPKGSFSTLEIQRTEQGDSAMYLCASSFMSRGRTEAFFGQGTRLTVV.

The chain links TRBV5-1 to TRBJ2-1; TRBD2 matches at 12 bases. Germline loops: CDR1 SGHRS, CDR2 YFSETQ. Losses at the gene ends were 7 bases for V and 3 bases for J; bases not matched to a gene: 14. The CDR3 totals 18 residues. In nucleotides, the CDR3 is TGCGCCAGCTACCCCGGGACTAGCGGGTGGGCTGGCTACAATGAGCAGTTCTTC. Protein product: CASYPGTSGWAGYNEQFF. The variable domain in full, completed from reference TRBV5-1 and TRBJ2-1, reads KAGVTQTPRYLIKTRGQQVTLSCSPISGHRSVSWYQQTPGQGLQFLFEYFSETQRNKGNFPGRFSGRQFSNSRSEMNVSTLELGDSALYLCASYPGTSGWAGYNEQFFGPGTRLTVL.

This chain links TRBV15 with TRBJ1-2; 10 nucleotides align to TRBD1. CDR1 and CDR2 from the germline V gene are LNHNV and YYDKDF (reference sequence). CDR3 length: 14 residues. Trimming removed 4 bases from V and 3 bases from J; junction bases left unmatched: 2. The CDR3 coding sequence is TGTGCCACCAGCAAGGGACAGGGGCACTATGGCTACACCTTC. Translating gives CATSKGQGHYGYTF.

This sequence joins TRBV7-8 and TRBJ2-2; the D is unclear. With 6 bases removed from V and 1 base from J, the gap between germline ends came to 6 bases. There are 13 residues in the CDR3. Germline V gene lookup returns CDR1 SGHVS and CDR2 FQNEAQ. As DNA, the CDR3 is TGTGCCAGCAGGTTGGGGAACACCGGGGAGCTGTTTTTT. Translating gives CASRLGNTGELFF.

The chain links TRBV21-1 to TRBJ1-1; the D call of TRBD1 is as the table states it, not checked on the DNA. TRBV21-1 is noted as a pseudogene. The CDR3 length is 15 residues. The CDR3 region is CASSSPGQEYTEAFF. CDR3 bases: TGTGCCAGCAGCTCCCCAGGACAGGAATACACTGAAGCTTTCTTT.

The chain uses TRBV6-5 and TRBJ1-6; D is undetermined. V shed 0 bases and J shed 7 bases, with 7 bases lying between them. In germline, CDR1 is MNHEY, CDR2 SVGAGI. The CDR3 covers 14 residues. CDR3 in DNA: TGTGCCAGCAGTTACTCCGGGGAGAATTCACCCCTCCACTTT. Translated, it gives CASSYSGENSPLHF.

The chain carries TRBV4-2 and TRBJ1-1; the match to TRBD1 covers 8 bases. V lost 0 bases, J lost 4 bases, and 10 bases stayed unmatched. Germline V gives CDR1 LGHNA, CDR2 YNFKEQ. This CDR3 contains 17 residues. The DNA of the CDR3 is TGTGCCAGCAGCCAAGATAGGGTCGGACAGGGTACCACTGAAGCTTTCTTT. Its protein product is CASSQDRVGQGTTEAFF.

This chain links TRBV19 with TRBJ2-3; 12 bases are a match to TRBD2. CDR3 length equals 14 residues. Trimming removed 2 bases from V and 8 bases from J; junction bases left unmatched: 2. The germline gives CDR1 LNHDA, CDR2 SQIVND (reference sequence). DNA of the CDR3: TGTGCCAGTAGTATACAACTAGCGGGAGGTACGCAGTATTTT. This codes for CASSIQLAGGTQYF.

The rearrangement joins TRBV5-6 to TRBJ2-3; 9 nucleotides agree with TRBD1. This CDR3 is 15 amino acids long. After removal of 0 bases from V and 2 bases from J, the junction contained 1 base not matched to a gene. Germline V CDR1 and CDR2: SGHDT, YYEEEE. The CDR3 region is CASSLDRGPTDTQYF. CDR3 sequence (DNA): TGTGCCAGCAGCTTGGACAGGGGGCCCACAGATACGCAGTATTTT.

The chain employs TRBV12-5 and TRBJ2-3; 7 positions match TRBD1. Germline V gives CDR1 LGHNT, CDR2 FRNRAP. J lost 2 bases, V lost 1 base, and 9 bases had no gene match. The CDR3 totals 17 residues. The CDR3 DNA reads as TGTGCTAGTGGTTTGGATAGGAATAGGGGGCACACAGATACGCAGTATTTT. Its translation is CASGLDRNRGHTDTQYF. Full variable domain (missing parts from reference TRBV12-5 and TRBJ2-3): DARVTQTPRHKVTEMGQEVTMRCQPILGHNTVFWYRQTMMQGLELLAYFRNRAPLDDSGMPKDRFSAEMPDATLATLKIQPSEPRDSAVYFCASGLDRNRGHTDTQYFGPGTRLTVL.

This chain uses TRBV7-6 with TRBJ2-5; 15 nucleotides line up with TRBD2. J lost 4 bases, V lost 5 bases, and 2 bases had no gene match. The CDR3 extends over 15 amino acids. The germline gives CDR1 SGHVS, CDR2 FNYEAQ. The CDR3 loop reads CASSRGLAGGETQYF. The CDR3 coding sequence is TGTGCCAGCAGCCGGGGACTAGCGGGGGGAGAGACCCAGTACTTC.

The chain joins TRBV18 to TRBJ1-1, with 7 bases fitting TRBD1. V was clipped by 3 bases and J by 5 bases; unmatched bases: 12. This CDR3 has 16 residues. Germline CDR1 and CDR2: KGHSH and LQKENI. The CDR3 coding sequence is TGTGCCAGCTCACCGTTTGGCAGGGGGGGTGGGACTGAAGCTTTCTTT. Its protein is CASSPFGRGGGTEAFF.

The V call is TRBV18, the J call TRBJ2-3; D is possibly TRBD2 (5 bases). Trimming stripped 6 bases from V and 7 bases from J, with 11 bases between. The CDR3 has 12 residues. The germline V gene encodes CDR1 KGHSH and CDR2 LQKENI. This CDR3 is CASSPGVNTQYF. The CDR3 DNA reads TGTGCCAGCTCTCCCGGGGTTAATACGCAGTATTTT.

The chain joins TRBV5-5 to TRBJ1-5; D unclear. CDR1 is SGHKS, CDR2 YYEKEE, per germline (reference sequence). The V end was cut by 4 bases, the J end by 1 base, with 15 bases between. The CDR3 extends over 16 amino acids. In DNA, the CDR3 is TGTGCCAGCAGCCGCGAATTGGGAGGAAGCAATCAGCCCCAGCATTTT. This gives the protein CASSRELGGSNQPQHF.

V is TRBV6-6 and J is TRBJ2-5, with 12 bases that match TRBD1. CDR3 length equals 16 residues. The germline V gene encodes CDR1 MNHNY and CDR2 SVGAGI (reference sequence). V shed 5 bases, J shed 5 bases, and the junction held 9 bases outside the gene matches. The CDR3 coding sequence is TGTGCCAGCAGTGGCCCGGGACAGGGGGCAAGGGAGACCCAGTACTTC. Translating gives CASSGPGQGARETQYF.

In DNA form, the CDR3 reads TGTGCCAGCAGCTTGGACTCGACAGATACGCAGTATTTT. As protein: CASSLDSTDTQYF. The J gene is TRBJ2-3, the V gene TRBV7-9, with D perhaps TRBD2 (5 bases). Germline values: CDR1 SEHNR, CDR2 FQNEAQ (reference sequence). The CDR3 totals 13 residues. V was cut by 3 bases and J by 3 bases, with 7 bases left in between.

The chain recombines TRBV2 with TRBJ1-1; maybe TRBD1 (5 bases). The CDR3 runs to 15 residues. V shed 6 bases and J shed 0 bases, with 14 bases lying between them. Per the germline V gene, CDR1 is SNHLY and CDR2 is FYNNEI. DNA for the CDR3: TGTGCCAGCAGCCGGGGTGGGGGTATGAACACTGAAGCTTTCTTT. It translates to CASSRGGGMNTEAFF.

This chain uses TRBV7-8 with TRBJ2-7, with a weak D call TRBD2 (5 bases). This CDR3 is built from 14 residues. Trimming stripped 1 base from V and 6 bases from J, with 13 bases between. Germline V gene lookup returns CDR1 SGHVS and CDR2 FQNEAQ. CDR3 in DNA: TGTGCCAGCAGCTTAGTGGCGGGTCCGGCCGAGCAGTACGTC. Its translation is CASSLVAGPAEQYV.

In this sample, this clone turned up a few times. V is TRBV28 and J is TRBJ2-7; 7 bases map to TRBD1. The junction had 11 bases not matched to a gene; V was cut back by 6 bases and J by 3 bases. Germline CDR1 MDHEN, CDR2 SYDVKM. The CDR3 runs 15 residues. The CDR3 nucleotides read TGTGCCAGCAGGACACGACAGGGACCAGTCTACGAGCAGTACGTC. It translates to CASRTRQGPVYEQYV.

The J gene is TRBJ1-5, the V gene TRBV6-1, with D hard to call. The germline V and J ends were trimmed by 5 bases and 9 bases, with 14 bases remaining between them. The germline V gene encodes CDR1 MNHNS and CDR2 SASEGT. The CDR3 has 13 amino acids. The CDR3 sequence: CASSPHPPLPQHF. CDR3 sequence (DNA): TGTGCCAGCAGTCCCCACCCACCCCTGCCCCAGCATTTT.

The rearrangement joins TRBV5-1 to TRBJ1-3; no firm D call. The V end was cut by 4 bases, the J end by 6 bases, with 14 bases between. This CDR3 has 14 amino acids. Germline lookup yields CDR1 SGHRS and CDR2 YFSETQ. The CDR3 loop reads CASSPTGFVNTIYF. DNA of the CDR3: TGCGCCAGCAGCCCCACGGGTTTCGTAAACACCATATATTTT.

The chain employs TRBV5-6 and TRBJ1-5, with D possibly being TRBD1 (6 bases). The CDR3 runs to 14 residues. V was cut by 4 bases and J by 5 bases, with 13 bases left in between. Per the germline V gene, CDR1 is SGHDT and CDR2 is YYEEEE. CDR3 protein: CASSNVQGHQPQHF. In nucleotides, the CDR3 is TGTGCCAGCAGCAACGTACAGGGACATCAGCCCCAGCATTTT.

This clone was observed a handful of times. In DNA, the CDR3 is TGTGCCAGCAGCCTTCTTGGGCAGACGATACAAGAGACCCAGTACTTC. It encodes CASSLLGQTIQETQYF. The chain couples TRBV7-2 to TRBJ2-5, with no clear D. In germline, CDR1 is SGHTA, CDR2 FQGNSA. Trimming took off 5 bases at V and 2 bases at J, with 18 bases between the two ends. The CDR3 consists of 16 residues.